These T cell receptor beta chains were read from a single sample in a study of T cells in Graves' hyperthyroidism and ophthalmopathy. TCRdb reprocessed the multiplex PCR reads via MiXCR and lists one record per CDR3 protein. The sample yields about 640,000 distinct CDR3 sequences, 14% seen once. The sequenced sample was blood. The receptors were gathered from a woman aged 45-59 years with Graves' ophthalmopathy. CDR3s include the opening cysteine and the closing phenylalanine or tryptophan. D genes are given only for firm matches. The size entry is marked missing in some rows and otherwise reads once, few, many or a size class.

cdr3_nt	cdr3_aa	clone_size	j_call	d_call	v_call
TGTGCCAGCAGCTTAATTACGGGAGTTAGCTCAGATACGCAGTATTTT	CASSLITGVSSDTQYF	many	TRBJ2-3	.	TRBV11-2
TGTGCCAGCACCCCGATGAGGGGCTTGACTGGAAACACCATATATTTT	CASTPMRGLTGNTIYF	few	TRBJ1-3	.	TRBV7-6
TGTGCCAGCAGCAACCGACGTGTGGGGTCCAATGAGCAGTTCTTC	CASSNRRVGSNEQFF	few	TRBJ2-1	.	TRBV9
TGTGCCAGCAGTCCGTCCACAGGAATCTATGGCTACACCTTC	CASSPSTGIYGYTF	few	TRBJ1-2	.	TRBV12-3/TRBV12-4
TGTGCCAGCAGTTCGGAAGGGGGCATTTACGAGCAGTACTTC	CASSSEGGIYEQYF	few	TRBJ2-7	TRBD1	TRBV6-2/TRBV6-3
TGTGCCAGCAGTTGGGGCGATAATTCACCCCTCCACTTT	CASSWGDNSPLHF	.	TRBJ1-6	.	TRBV6-5
TGTGCCAGCAGCTTAGGCAGGGGAGGGAACACTGAAGCTTTCTTT	CASSLGRGGNTEAFF	few	TRBJ1-1	.	TRBV11-2
TGTGCCAGCAGCTTAGAAGGGGACAGGGCGGTGTTCTTC	CASSLEGDRAVFF	.	TRBJ2-1	TRBD1	TRBV7-2
TGCGCCAGCAGCTTGTGGGTTGGAAACACCATATATTTT	CASSLWVGNTIYF	few	TRBJ1-3	.	TRBV5-1
TGTGCCAGCAGGACCGGACTAGACTCTGGAAACACCATATATTTT	CASRTGLDSGNTIYF	.	TRBJ1-3	.	TRBV6-1
TGTGCCAGCAGCTTTAGAGGAAGAGATCAAGAGACCCAGTACTTC	CASSFRGRDQETQYF	many	TRBJ2-5	.	TRBV11-1
TGTGCCAGCAGTCCGGACAGGGCAAGCTCCTACAATGAGCAGTTCTTC	CASSPDRASSYNEQFF	few	TRBJ2-1	TRBD1	TRBV6-1
TGTGCCAGCAGTGGGGGACTAGCCGCAAATTACAATGAGCAGTTCTTC	CASSGGLAANYNEQFF	many	TRBJ2-1	TRBD2	TRBV12-3/TRBV12-4
TGTGCCAGCAGCCAACTAGCGGGAGGCTACGAGCAGTACTTC	CASSQLAGGYEQYF	many	TRBJ2-7	TRBD2	TRBV11-3
TGCAGTGCTCTGCGGACAGGGGGAACTGAAGCTTTCTTT	CSALRTGGTEAFF	few	TRBJ1-1	TRBD1	TRBV20-1
TGCAGTGCTTACGACAGGGTGAACACTGAAGCTTTCTTT	CSAYDRVNTEAFF	many	TRBJ1-1	TRBD1	TRBV20-1
TGTGCCAGCAGCACCCGGACTAGCGGGAGGTCCCGCTCCTACGAGCAGTACTTC	CASSTRTSGRSRSYEQYF	many	TRBJ2-7	TRBD2	TRBV11-3
TGCGCCAGCAGCCAATGGACTAGCGGGAGGGCAGATACGCAGTATTTT	CASSQWTSGRADTQYF	few	TRBJ2-3	TRBD2	TRBV4-3
TGTGCCAGCAGCCGCGTACGTCCGGGACAGGGGGTCTCTTCTACAACTTACGAGCAGTACTTC	CASSRVRPGQGVSSTTYEQYF	.	TRBJ2-7	TRBD1	TRBV3-1
TGTGCCAGCAGCTCCCGGACACACCCCGGGGAGCAGTACTTC	CASSSRTHPGEQYF	many	TRBJ2-7	.	TRBV7-9
TGTGCCAGCAGTGGGGACAGGGGACGGTACGAGCAGTACTTC	CASSGDRGRYEQYF	many	TRBJ2-7	TRBD1	TRBV25-1
TGTGCCAGCAGCCCTAATAGCGTTCTAGCGGGAGGTTACAATGAGCAGTTCTTC	CASSPNSVLAGGYNEQFF	few	TRBJ2-1	TRBD2	TRBV7-3
TGTGCCAGCAGCTTCCGACTAGCGGGAGAACACTACAATGGGCAGTTCTTC	CASSFRLAGEHYNGQFF	few	TRBJ2-1	TRBD2	TRBV7-2
TGTGCCAGCAGCCCTCTGGGGACTACCCAAGAGACCCAGTACTTC	CASSPLGTTQETQYF	many	TRBJ2-5	TRBD2	TRBV6-2/TRBV6-3
TGTGCCACCAGCAGAGTGCCCTCAGGGATGAACACTGAAGCTTTCTTT	CATSRVPSGMNTEAFF	few	TRBJ1-1	.	TRBV15
TGTGCCAGTAGTAACGGGCGTTATAGCAATCAGCCCCAGCATTTT	CASSNGRYSNQPQHF	few	TRBJ1-5	.	TRBV19
TGTGCCAGCAGCTTACAAGAGTCCGAGTGGTCCTACGAGCAGTACTTC	CASSLQESEWSYEQYF	few	TRBJ2-7	.	TRBV7-9
TGTGCCAGCAGTTCCAGTAGTAGGGCCCAGTACTTC	CASSSSSRAQYF	few	TRBJ2-5	.	TRBV28
TGTGCCACCAGCAGAGATCTTCCGGGGGGTCAGCCCCAGCATTTT	CATSRDLPGGQPQHF	.	TRBJ1-5	.	TRBV15
TGCGCCAGCAGCATACAAAGGGCCCTTCAGGGCCAGTACTTC	CASSIQRALQGQYF	.	TRBJ2-5	.	TRBV5-1
TGTGCCAGCAGTTTCCCCGGCTCCTACGAGCAGTACTTC	CASSFPGSYEQYF	many	TRBJ2-7	.	TRBV27
TGTGCCAGCAGTTACCTTAGCGGGAGGATCCACAATGAGCAGTTCTTC	CASSYLSGRIHNEQFF	many	TRBJ2-1	TRBD2	TRBV6-5
TGTGCCAGCACTAGAGACAGTAGCAATCAGCCCCAGCATTTT	CASTRDSSNQPQHF	many	TRBJ1-5	.	TRBV6-1
TGTGCCAGCAGAATTCTAGCGGGAGGGCCGATGGACGAGCAGTACTTC	CASRILAGGPMDEQYF	.	TRBJ2-7	TRBD2	TRBV6-2/TRBV6-3
TGTGCCACCAGTGATCCGGGACTAGCGGATTACAATGAGCAGTTCTTC	CATSDPGLADYNEQFF	.	TRBJ2-1	TRBD2	TRBV24-1
TGTGCCTGGAGTGGAATTGGGGGGGTTCAGCCCCAGCATTTT	CAWSGIGGVQPQHF	many	TRBJ1-5	.	TRBV30
TGCGCCAGCAGCTTGGGGATAGCGGACTTATCCTACGAGCAGTACTTC	CASSLGIADLSYEQYF	many	TRBJ2-7	.	TRBV5-1
TGTGCCAGCAGAAATACCATCCAACCGGGACAGCGAAACACCATATATTTT	CASRNTIQPGQRNTIYF	many	TRBJ1-3	TRBD1	TRBV12-3/TRBV12-4
TGTGCCAGCAGCCGGACCCGAGGGACTAGCATACAGTTCTTC	CASSRTRGTSIQFF	many	TRBJ2-1	TRBD2	TRBV3-1